This TCR beta chain appears in the sequencing data of a study of tumor and adjacent non-tumor tissue in lung cancer. The library came from three nested PCR rounds adapted from ARM-PCR protocols. One entry per CDR3 protein, called by TCRdb with MiXCR from the multiplex PCR reads. The data contain over 60,000 distinct CDR3 sequences, around four fifths of them singletons. On this clonotype itself: A much more abundant neighbour one base away suggests this may be a read error.

This sample's RNA came from whole unsorted tissue. Chemotherapy-naive patients with new lung cancer underwent thoracic surgery in China, August–late 2014. Trimming took 3 bases from V and 1 from J, leaving 7 bases between them. The CDR3 is 13 amino acids. The V gene's germline CDR1 is SGHRS and CDR2 YFSETQ. The chain is built from TRBV5-1 and TRBJ2-5; D ambiguous. This sequence was found in a man in his 60s with non-small cell lung cancer. Material: lung tumor tissue. In DNA, the CDR3 is TGCGCCAGCAGCTGGGATAGCCAAGAGACCCAGTACTTC. Its protein is CASSWDSQETQYF.